These T cell receptor beta chains were read from a single sample in a study of blood T cell repertoires in COVID-19. Libraries were prepared by immunoSEQ multiplex PCR; TCRdb keeps only in-frame clonotypes and omits some of them. The sample has roughly 42,000 clones, roughly nine tenths seen once. Material for sequencing was peripheral blood. Receptor source: a man aged 30 to 39 with active or convalescent COVID-19. Both conserved end residues are part of each CDR3. The order of the fields is V gene, clone size, J gene, D gene, CDR3 protein, CDR3 DNA. A D gene is named only where the DNA matches it firmly. A row's size may be missing; if present it is once, few, many or a size class.

>TRBV27|NA|TRBJ1-6|NA
CASSFREGGSINSPLHF
TGTGCCAGCAGTTTCAGGGAGGGCGGTTCAATTAATTCACCCCTCCACTTT
>TRBV27|NA|TRBJ2-3|TRBD2
CASSKRTSGTDIADTQYF
TGTGCCAGCAGCAAAAGGACTAGCGGGACAGACATCGCAGATACGCAGTATTTT
>TRBV7-9|NA|TRBJ1-1|NA
CASSLFGGSNTEAFF
TGTGCCAGCAGCCTCTTCGGGGGATCGAACACTGAAGCTTTCTTT
>TRBV18|NA|TRBJ2-1|TRBD2
CASSQTSGYDEQFF
TGTGCCAGCTCGCAGACTAGCGGGTACGATGAGCAGTTCTTC
>TRBV19|NA|TRBJ1-5|TRBD1
CASSVQGLGQPQHF
TGTGCCAGTAGTGTACAGGGGTTAGGCCAGCCCCAGCATTTT
>TRBV10-3|NA|TRBJ1-1|NA
CAISVRENTEAFF
TGTGCCATCAGTGTGCGGGAGAACACTGAAGCTTTCTTT
>TRBV18|NA|TRBJ2-3|NA
CASSLSTDTQYF
TGTGCCAGCTCACTATCCACAGATACGCAGTATTTT
>TRBV10-2|NA|TRBJ2-5|NA
CASSDPEGEQETQYF
TGCGCCAGCAGTGACCCGGAGGGAGAACAAGAGACCCAGTACTTC
>TRBV10-2|NA|TRBJ2-7|NA
CASSDVLAVYEQYF
TGCGCCAGCAGTGACGTACTAGCCGTTTACGAGCAGTACTTC
>TRBV11-3|once|TRBJ1-3|TRBD1
CASSSDRVGGNTIYF
TGTGCCAGCAGCTCCGACAGGGTTGGTGGAAACACCATATATTTT
>TRBV9|few|TRBJ2-1|TRBD1
CASSSGQRYNEQFF
TGTGCCAGCAGCTCGGGACAGCGCTACAATGAGCAGTTCTTC
>TRBV11-3|NA|TRBJ2-3|TRBD2
CASSPGLAGGADTQYF
TGTGCCAGCAGCCCTGGACTAGCGGGAGGCGCAGATACGCAGTATTTT
>TRBV7-3|NA|TRBJ2-1|TRBD2
CASSPLAGSSYNEQFF
TGTGCCAGCAGCCCGTTAGCGGGAAGCTCCTACAATGAGCAGTTCTTC
>TRBV5-5|NA|TRBJ1-1|TRBD1
CASRLGQGWGTEAFF
TGTGCCAGCAGACTCGGACAGGGATGGGGAACTGAAGCTTTCTTT
>TRBV19|NA|TRBJ1-1|NA
CASHTVGTGALNTEAFF
TGTGCCAGCCACACCGTTGGTACTGGGGCCTTGAACACTGAAGCTTTCTTT
>TRBV10-2|NA|TRBJ1-1|NA
CASSDYRTTEALF
TGCGCCAGCAGTGACTACAGGACTACTGAAGCTCTCTTT
>TRBV29-1|NA|TRBJ2-3|TRBD2
CSVEGAVLTSGYTDTQYF
TGCAGCGTTGAGGGGGCGGTATTGACTAGCGGATACACAGATACGCAGTATTTT
>TRBV24-1|NA|TRBJ2-2|TRBD1
CATSDPVDRLFAGELFF
TGTGCCACCAGTGATCCGGTGGACAGGCTCTTCGCCGGGGAGCTGTTTTTT
>TRBV2|NA|TRBJ1-2|NA
CASSEAPQPPYGYTF
TGTGCCAGCAGTGAAGCGCCACAGCCACCCTATGGCTACACCTTC
>TRBV2|NA|TRBJ1-2|TRBD1
CASSQTGNYGYTF
TGTGCCAGCAGTCAGACAGGGAACTATGGCTACACCTTC
>TRBV15|NA|TRBJ2-5|TRBD1
CATSRDGRGRFSETQYF
TGTGCCACCAGCAGAGATGGCAGGGGGCGATTTTCAGAGACCCAGTACTTC
>TRBV5-1|NA|TRBJ2-3|TRBD2
CASSQDLAGGPIGTDTQYF
TGCGCCAGCAGCCAAGATCTAGCGGGAGGGCCAATAGGTACAGATACGCAGTATTTT
>TRBV7-2|few|TRBJ1-6|NA
CASSSQGLGSPLHF
TGTGCCAGCAGCTCTCAGGGACTTGGTTCACCCCTCCACTTT
>TRBV7-8|once|TRBJ1-2|NA
CASSLAGHPYGYTF
TGTGCCAGCAGCTTAGCCGGACACCCCTATGGCTACACCTTC
>TRBV18|NA|TRBJ1-2|NA
CASSPDSAGNGYTF
TGTGCCAGCTCACCGGATAGTGCAGGGAATGGCTACACCTTC
>TRBV7-8|few|TRBJ2-7|TRBD2
CASNHGTSGRSSSYEQYF
TGTGCCAGCAACCACGGGACTAGCGGCCGTAGTAGCTCCTACGAGCAGTACTTC
>TRBV28|few|TRBJ1-3|TRBD1
CASSLWGTGGSGNTIYF
TGTGCCAGCAGTTTATGGGGGACAGGGGGATCTGGAAACACCATATATTTT
>TRBV6-5|NA|TRBJ1-5|TRBD1
CASSSGTGRGQPQHF
TGTGCCAGCAGTTCGGGGACAGGGCGAGGTCAGCCCCAGCATTTT
>TRBV11-2|NA|TRBJ2-2|TRBD2
CASSRRAGETGELFF
TGTGCCAGCAGCCGGAGAGCGGGGGAGACCGGGGAGCTGTTTTTT
>TRBV19|NA|TRBJ1-1|NA
CASSIGQGLMNTEAFF
TGTGCCAGTAGTATTGGGCAGGGGCTAATGAACACTGAAGCTTTCTTT
>TRBV11-2|NA|TRBJ2-4|TRBD2
CASSFYSGMGKNIQYF
TGTGCCAGCAGCTTCTATAGCGGGATGGGCAAAAACATTCAGTACTTC
>TRBV15|NA|TRBJ1-3|NA
CATSRQDSLGNTIYF
TGTGCCACCAGCAGGCAGGACAGCTTGGGGAACACCATATATTTT
>TRBV18|NA|TRBJ1-1|NA
CASSPYLGRMDTEAFF
TGTGCCAGCTCACCTTATCTCGGCAGGATGGACACTGAAGCTTTCTTT
>TRBV5-6|NA|TRBJ2-2|NA
CASSFLTAANTGELFF
TGTGCCAGCAGCTTTTTGACAGCCGCGAACACCGGGGAGCTGTTTTTT
>TRBV18|NA|TRBJ1-2|NA
CASSPPEGSYGYTF
TGTGCCAGCTCGCCTCCTGAGGGAAGCTATGGCTACACCTTC
>TRBV6-5|NA|TRBJ1-1|NA
CASSYRGEAFF
TGTGCCAGCAGTTATAGGGGTGAAGCTTTCTTT
>TRBV5-4|NA|TRBJ1-1|TRBD1
CASSKPPGQGNTEAFF
TGTGCCAGCAGCAAACCCCCGGGACAGGGGAACACTGAAGCTTTCTTT
>TRBV7-3|NA|TRBJ2-2|NA
CASSSTGAGELFF
TGTGCCAGCAGCTCCACAGGTGCCGGGGAGCTGTTTTTT
>TRBV5-1|NA|TRBJ2-7|TRBD2
CASSRSSGGTHEQYF
TGCGCCAGCAGCCGATCTAGCGGGGGAACCCACGAGCAGTACTTC
>TRBV7-9|few|TRBJ1-1|NA
CASSPRGYGTEAFF
TGTGCCAGCAGCCCCCGGGGGTATGGCACTGAAGCTTTCTTT
>TRBV6-1|NA|TRBJ1-5|NA
CASSDTGLTSVQHF
TGTGCCAGCAGTGACACGGGACTGACCTCGGTCCAGCATTTT